This T cell receptor (beta chain) was captured by sequencing in a study of CD8 T cells in ankylosing spondylitis. Comment on this clonotype: No antigen is known for it.

For TCR beta, libraries came from quantitative 5'-RACE with molecular barcodes. TCRdb re-derived calls from the 5' RACE reads in MiXCR, one entry per CDR3 protein. The repertoire holds around 130,000 distinct CDR3 sequences, with more than 6.5% as singletons. The CDR3 has 17 residues. Per germline, CDR1 DFQATT and CDR2 SNEGSKA (reference sequence). J gave up 0 bases and V 5 bases, and 14 bases lay outside the gene matches. Study-level points and caveats: A TCR beta motif made of eight highly homologous variants seemed typical of ankylosing spondylitis blood. There was reportedly significant enrichment of clones that were disease-linked in matched ankylosing spondylitis synovial fluid. Researchers report that disease-linked clones proved CD8+ and relatively rare in peripheral blood.

The chain has TRBV20-1 and TRBJ2-7; 9 bases are a match to TRBD2. This sequence originates from a male donor with ankylosing spondylitis or in good health (not recorded which). Sequencing was performed on blood, either unsorted or a sorted T cell fraction (not recorded which). Here the CDR3 DNA reads TGCAGTGCTGTCCGACCGACTCTAGCGGGGAGCTCCTACGAGCAGTACTTC. Its translation: CSAVRPTLAGSSYEQYF.